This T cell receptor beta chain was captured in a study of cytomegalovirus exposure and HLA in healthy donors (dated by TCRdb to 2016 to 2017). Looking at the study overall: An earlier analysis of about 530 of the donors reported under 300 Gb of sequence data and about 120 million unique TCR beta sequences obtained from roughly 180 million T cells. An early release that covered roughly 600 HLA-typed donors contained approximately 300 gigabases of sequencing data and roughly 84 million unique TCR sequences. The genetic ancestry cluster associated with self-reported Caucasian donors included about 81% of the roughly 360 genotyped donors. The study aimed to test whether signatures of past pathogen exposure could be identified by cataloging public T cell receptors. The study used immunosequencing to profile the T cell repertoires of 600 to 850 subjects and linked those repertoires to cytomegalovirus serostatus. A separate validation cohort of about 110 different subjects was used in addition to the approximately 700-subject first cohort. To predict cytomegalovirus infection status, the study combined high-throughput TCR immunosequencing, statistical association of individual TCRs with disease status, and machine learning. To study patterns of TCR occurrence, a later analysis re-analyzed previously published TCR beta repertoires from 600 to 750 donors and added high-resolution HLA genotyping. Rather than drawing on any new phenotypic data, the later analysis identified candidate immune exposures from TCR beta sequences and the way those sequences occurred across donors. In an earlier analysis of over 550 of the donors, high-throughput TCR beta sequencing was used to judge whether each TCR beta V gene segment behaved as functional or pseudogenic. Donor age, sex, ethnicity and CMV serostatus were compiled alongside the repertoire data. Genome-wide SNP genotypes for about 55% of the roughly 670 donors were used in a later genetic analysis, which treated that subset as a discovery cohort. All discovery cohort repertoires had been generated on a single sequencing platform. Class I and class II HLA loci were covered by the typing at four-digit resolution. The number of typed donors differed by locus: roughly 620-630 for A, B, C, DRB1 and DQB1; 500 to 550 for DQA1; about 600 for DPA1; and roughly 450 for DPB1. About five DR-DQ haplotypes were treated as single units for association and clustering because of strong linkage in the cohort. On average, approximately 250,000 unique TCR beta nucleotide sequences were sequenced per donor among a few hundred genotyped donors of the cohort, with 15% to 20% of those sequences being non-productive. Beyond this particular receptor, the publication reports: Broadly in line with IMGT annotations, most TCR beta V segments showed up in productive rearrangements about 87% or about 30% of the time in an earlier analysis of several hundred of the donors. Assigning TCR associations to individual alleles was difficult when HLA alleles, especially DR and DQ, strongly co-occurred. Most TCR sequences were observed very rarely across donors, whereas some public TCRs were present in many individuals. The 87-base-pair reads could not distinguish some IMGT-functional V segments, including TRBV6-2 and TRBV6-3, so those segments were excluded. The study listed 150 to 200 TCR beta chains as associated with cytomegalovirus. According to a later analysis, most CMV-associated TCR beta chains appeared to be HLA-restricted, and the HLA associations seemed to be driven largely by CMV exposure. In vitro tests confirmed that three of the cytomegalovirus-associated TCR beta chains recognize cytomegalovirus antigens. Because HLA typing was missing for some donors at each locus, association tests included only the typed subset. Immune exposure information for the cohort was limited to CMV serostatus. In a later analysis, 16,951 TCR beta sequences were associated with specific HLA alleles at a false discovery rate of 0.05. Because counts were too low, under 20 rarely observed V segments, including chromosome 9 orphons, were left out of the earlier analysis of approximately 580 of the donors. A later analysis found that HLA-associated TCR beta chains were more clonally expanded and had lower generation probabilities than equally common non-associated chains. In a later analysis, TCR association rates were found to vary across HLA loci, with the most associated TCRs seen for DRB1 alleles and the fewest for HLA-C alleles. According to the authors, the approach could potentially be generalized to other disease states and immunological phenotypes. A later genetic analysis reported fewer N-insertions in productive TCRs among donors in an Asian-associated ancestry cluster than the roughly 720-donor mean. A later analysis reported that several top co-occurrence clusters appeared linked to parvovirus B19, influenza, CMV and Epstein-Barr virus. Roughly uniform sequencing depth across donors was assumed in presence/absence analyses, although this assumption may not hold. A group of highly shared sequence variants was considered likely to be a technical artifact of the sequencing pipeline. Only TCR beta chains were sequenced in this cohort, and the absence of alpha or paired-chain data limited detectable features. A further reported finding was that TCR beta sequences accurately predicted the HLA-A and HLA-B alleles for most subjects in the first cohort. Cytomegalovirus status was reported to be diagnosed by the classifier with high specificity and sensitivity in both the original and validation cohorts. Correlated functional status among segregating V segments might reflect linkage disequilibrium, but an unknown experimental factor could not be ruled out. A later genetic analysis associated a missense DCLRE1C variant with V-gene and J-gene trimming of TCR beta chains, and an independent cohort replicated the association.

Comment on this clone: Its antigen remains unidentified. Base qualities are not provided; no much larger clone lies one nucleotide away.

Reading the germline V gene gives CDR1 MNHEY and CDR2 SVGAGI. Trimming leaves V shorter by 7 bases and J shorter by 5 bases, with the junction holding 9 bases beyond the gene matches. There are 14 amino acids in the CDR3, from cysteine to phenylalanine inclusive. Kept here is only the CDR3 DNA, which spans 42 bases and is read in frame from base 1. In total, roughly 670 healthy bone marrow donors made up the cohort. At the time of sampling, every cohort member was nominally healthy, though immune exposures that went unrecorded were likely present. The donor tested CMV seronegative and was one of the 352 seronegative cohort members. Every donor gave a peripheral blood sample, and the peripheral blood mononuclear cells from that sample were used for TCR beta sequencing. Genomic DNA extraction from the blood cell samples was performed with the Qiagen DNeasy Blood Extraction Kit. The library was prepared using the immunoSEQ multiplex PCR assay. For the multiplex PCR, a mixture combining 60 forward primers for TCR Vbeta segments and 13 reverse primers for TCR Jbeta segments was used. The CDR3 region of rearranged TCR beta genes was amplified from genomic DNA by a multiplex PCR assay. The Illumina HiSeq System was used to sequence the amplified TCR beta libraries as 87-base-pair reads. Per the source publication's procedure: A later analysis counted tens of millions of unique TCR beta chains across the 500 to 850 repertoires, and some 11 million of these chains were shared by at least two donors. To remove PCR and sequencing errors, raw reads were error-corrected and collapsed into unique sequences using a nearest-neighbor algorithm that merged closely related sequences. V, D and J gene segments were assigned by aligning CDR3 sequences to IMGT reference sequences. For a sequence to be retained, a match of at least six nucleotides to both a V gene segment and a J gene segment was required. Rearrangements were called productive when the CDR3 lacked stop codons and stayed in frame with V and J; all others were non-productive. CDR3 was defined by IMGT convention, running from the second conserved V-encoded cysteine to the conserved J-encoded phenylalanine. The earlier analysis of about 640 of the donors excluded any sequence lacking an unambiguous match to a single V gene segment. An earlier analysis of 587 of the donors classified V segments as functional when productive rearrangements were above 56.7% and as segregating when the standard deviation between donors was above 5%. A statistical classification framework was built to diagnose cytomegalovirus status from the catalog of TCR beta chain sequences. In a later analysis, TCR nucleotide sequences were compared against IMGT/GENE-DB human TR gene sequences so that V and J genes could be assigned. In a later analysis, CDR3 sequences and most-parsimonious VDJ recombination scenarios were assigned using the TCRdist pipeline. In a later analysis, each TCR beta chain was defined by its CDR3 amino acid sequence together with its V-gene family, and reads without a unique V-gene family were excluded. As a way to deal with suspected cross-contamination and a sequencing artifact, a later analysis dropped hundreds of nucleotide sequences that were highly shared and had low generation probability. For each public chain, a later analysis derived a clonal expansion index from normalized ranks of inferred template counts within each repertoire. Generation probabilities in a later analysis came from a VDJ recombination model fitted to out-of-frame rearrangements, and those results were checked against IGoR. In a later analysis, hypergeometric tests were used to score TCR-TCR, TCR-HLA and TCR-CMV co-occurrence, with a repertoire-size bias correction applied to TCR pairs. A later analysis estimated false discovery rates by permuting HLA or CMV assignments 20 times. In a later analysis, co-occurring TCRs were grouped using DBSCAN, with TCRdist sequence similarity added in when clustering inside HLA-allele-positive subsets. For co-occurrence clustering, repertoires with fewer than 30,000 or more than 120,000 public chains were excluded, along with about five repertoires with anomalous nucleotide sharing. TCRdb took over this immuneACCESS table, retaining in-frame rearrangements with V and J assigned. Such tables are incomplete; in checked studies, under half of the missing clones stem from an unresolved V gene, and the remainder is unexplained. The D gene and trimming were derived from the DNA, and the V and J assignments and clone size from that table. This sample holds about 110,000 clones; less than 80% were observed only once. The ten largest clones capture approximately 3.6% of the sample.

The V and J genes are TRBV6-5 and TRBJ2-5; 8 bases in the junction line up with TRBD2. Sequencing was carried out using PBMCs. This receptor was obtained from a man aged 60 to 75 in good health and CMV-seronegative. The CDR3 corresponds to CASTHSGASETQYF. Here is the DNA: TGTGCCAGCACACATAGCGGGGCTTCGGAGACCCAGTACTTC.